This TCR beta chain was profiled in a study of T cells in Graves' hyperthyroidism and ophthalmopathy. Using RNA transcripts as the source, TCR beta CDR3 regions were amplified. HTBI primers were the set used in a first-round RT-PCR of the TCR CDR3. TCRdb reanalysed the multiplex PCR reads using MiXCR and keeps one entry per CDR3 protein. The sample includes more than 550,000 distinct CDR3 sequences, approximately 15% of them seen just once. The table lists this clonotype with a count of one. Its antigen is still unknown. The germline CDR1 and CDR2 sequences are SNHLY and FYNNEI. V was pared by 10 bases and J by 4 bases, with 5 bases of the junction left unmatched. CDR3 length equals 13 residues. General observations from the study: Before onset, ophthalmopathy was predicted by the model a median about 6.2 months earlier. Most clonotypes expanded in thyroid above 0.001 were likewise present in blood.

Clinical symptoms, serum thyroxine, TRAb, thyroid ultrasound and orbital computed tomography informed diagnoses. The chain is built from TRBV2 and TRBJ1-5; 9 bases agree with TRBD1. The sequenced sample was blood. The TCR comes from a man in his fifties or sixties with Graves' hyperthyroidism. CDR3 in amino acids: CATYGQGNQPQHF. CDR3 nucleotides: TGTGCCACCTATGGACAGGGGAATCAGCCCCAGCATTTT.